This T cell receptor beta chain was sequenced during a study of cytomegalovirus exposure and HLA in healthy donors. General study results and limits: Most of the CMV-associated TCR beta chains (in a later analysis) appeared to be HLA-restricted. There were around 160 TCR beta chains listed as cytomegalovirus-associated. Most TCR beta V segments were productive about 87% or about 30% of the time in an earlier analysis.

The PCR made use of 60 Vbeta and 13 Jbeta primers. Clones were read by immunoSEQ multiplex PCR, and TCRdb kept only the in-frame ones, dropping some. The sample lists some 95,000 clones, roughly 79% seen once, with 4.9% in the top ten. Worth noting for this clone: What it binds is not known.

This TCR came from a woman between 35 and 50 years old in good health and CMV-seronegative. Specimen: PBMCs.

The CDR3 loop is CASSPTGDQPQHF. The CDR3 DNA follows: TGTGCCAGCAGCCCGACAGGGGATCAGCCCCAGCATTTT. The rearrangement joins TRBV6-5 to TRBJ1-5, with TRBD1 matching over 8 bases. This CDR3 has 13 residues. With 6 bases clipped from V and 5 bases from J, the junction kept 3 bases outside the gene matches. In germline, CDR1 is MNHEY, CDR2 SVGAGI.